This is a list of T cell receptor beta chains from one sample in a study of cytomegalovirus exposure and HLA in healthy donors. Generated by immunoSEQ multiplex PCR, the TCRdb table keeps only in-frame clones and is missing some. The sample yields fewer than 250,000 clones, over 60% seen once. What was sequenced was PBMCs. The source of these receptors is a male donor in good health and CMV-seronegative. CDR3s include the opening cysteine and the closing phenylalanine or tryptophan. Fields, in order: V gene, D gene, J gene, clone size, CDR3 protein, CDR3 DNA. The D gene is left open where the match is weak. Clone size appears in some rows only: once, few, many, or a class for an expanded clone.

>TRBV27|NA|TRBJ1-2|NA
CASSLDGDYGYTF
TGTGCCAGCAGTTTGGACGGGGACTATGGCTACACCTTC
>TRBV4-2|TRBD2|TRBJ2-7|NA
CASSQGGGYEQYF
TGTGCCAGCAGCCAAGGGGGGGGTTACGAGCAGTACTTC
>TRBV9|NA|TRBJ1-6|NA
CASSVDSGVHSPLHF
TGTGCCAGCAGCGTAGATTCGGGTGTTCATTCACCCCTCCACTTT
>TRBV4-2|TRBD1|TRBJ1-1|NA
CASSQTDRATEAFF
TGTGCCAGCAGCCAAACCGACAGGGCTACTGAAGCTTTCTTT
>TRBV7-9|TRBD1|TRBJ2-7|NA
CASSLRQGGAYEQYF
TGTGCCAGCAGCTTACGACAGGGTGGGGCCTACGAGCAGTACTTC
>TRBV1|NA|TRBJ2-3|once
CTSSQAGRSLDTQYF
TGCACCAGCAGCCAAGCGGGTAGATCACTAGATACGCAGTATTTT
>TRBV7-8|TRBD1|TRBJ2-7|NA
CASSRNPPGQGYEQYF
TGTGCCAGCAGCCGGAACCCCCCCGGACAGGGGTACGAGCAGTACTTC
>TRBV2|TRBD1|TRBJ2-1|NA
CASVRAGTGTNEQFF
TGTGCCAGCGTCAGGGCAGGGACAGGCACCAATGAGCAGTTCTTC
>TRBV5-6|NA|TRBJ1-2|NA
CASSLGQADYGYTF
TGTGCCAGCAGCTTGGGACAGGCTGACTATGGCTACACCTTC
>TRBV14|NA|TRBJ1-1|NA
CASSQGIRRGHTEAFF
TGTGCCAGCAGCCAGGGGATAAGGCGGGGACACACTGAAGCTTTCTTT
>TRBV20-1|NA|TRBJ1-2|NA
CSASQGTGYTF
TGCAGTGCTAGTCAGGGGACCGGCTACACCTTC
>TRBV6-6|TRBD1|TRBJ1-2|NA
CASSYSTSDRGYTF
TGTGCCAGCAGTTACTCGACGTCGGACAGGGGCTACACCTTC
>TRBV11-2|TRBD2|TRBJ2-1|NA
CASSLRTSGINEQFF
TGTGCCAGCAGCTTAAGAACTAGCGGGATTAATGAGCAGTTCTTC
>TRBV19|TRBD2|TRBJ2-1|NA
CASSSGTSGPNEQFF
TGTGCCAGTAGTTCCGGGACTAGCGGACCCAATGAGCAGTTCTTC
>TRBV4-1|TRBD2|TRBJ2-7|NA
CASSSKSSVAGAYEQYF
TGCGCCAGCAGCTCTAAAAGTAGCGTAGCGGGAGCCTACGAGCAGTACTTC
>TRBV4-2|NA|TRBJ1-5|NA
CASSQEERQQVQPQHF
TGTGCCAGCAGCCAAGAAGAACGACAGCAGGTTCAGCCCCAGCATTTT
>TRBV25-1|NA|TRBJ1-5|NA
CARRATSNQPQHF
TGTGCCAGGAGGGCCACTAGCAATCAGCCCCAGCATTTT
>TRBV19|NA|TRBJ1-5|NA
CATTWGEGVQPQHF
TGTGCCACCACTTGGGGAGAGGGTGTTCAGCCCCAGCATTTT
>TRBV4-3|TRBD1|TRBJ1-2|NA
CASSHGTGVGYTF
TGCGCCAGCAGCCACGGGACAGGGGTTGGCTACACCTTC
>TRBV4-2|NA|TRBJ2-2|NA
CASSQGVGTGEATGELFF
TGTGCCAGCAGCCAAGGGGTGGGAACGGGAGAGGCCACCGGGGAGCTGTTTTTT
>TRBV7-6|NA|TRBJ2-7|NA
CASSSGTSYEQYF
TGTGCCAGCAGCTCTGGGACATCCTACGAGCAGTACTTC
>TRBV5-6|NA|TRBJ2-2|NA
CASSLLRGSGELFF
TGTGCCAGCAGCTTGCTACGGGGTTCGGGGGAGCTGTTTTTT
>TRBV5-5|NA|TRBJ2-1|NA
CASSLVPAGGNNEQFF
TGTGCCAGCAGCTTGGTCCCCGCAGGGGGGAACAATGAGCAGTTCTTC
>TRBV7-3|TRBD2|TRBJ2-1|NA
CASSLISPSPELAGGGNEQFF
TGTGCCAGCAGCTTAATATCCCCATCCCCAGAACTAGCGGGAGGGGGTAATGAGCAGTTCTTC
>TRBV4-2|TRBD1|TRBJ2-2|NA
CASSHRTGETGELFF
TGTGCCAGCAGCCATAGGACAGGGGAAACCGGGGAGCTGTTTTTT
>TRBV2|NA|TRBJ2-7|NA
CASILLVAYEQYF
TGTGCCAGCATACTTCTGGTGGCCTACGAGCAGTACTTC
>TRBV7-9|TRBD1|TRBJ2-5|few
CASSLGGQGSETQYF
TGTGCCAGCAGCTTGGGGGGACAGGGATCAGAGACCCAGTACTTC
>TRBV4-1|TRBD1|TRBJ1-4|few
CASSLQTGGGGEKLFF
TGCGCCAGCAGCCTCCAGACAGGGGGCGGGGGTGAAAAACTGTTTTTT
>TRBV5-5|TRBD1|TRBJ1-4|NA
CASSLATGGREKLFF
TGTGCCAGCAGCTTGGCGACAGGGGGCAGGGAAAAACTGTTTTTT
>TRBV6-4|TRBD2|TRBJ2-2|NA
CASSGLARTGELFF
TGTGCCAGCAGTGGACTAGCAAGGACCGGGGAGCTGTTTTTT
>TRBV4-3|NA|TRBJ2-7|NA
CASSQETGHSYEQYF
TGCGCCAGCAGCCAAGAAACAGGACACTCCTACGAGCAGTACTTC
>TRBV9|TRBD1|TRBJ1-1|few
CASSVVTGDAEAFF
TGTGCCAGCAGCGTAGTAACAGGGGACGCTGAAGCTTTCTTT
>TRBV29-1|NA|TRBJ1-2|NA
CSVSTGRRGYTF
TGCAGCGTTTCTACCGGCAGGCGTGGCTACACCTTC
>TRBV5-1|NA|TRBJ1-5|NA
CASSLDGGGGQPQHF
TGCGCCAGCAGCTTGGATGGGGGGGGCGGTCAGCCCCAGCATTTT
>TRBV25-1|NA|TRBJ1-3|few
CASSAFPLGNTIYF
TGTGCCAGCAGTGCTTTCCCCCTTGGAAACACCATATATTTT
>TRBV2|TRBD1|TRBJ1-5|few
CASRADRGNQPQHF
TGTGCCAGCAGGGCTGACAGGGGCAATCAGCCCCAGCATTTT
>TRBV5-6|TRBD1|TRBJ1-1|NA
CASRRTGGDTEAFF
TGTGCCAGCAGGCGGACAGGGGGCGACACTGAAGCTTTCTTT
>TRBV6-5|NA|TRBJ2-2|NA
CASSYSSGSNTGELFF
TGTGCCAGCAGTTACTCGTCAGGGTCGAACACCGGGGAGCTGTTTTTT
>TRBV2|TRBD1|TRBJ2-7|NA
CASSSDRGYEQYF
TGTGCCAGCAGCTCGGACAGGGGCTACGAGCAGTACTTC
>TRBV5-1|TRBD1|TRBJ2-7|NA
CASSPGQTSLYEQYF
TGCGCCAGCAGCCCGGGACAGACCTCTCTCTACGAGCAGTACTTC
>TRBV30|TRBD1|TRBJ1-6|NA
CAWDRDNPPLHF
TGTGCCTGGGACAGGGATAATCCACCCCTCCACTTT
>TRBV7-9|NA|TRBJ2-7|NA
CASSLSNYEQYF
TGTGCCAGCAGCTTATCTAACTACGAGCAGTACTTC
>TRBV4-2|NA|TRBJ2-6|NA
CASSQDQATPSSGANVLTF
TGTGCCAGCAGCCAAGATCAAGCCACCCCGAGCTCTGGGGCCAACGTCCTGACTTTC
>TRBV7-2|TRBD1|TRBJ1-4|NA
CASSFHYYRDSNEKLFF
TGTGCCAGCAGCTTCCATTACTACCGGGACAGTAATGAAAAACTGTTTTTT
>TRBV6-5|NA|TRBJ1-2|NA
CASSYRGGRGYTF
TGTGCCAGCAGTTACAGGGGGGGTCGGGGCTACACCTTC
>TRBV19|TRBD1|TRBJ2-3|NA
CASIGTGNTDTQYF
TGTGCCAGTATAGGGACAGGGAACACAGATACGCAGTATTTT
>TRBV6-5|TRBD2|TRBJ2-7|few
CASSRLARTYEQYF
TGTGCCAGCAGCCGACTAGCGAGGACCTACGAGCAGTACTTC
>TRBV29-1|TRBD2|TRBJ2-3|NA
CSVKREGRLIDTQYF
TGCAGCGTTAAGCGGGAGGGCCGTTTGATAGATACGCAGTATTTT
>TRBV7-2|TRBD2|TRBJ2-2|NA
CASSLTSGGQTGELFF
TGTGCCAGCAGCTTAACTAGCGGGGGGCAAACCGGGGAGCTGTTTTTT
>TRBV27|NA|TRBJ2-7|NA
CASSLAFSYEQYF
TGTGCCAGCAGTTTAGCGTTTTCCTACGAGCAGTACTTC
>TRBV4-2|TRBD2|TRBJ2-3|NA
CASTRGSGARKADTQYF
TGTGCCAGCACCCGGGGAAGCGGGGCTCGTAAGGCAGATACGCAGTATTTT
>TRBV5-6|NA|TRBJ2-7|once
CASSLLALGGEQYF
TGTGCCAGCAGCTTGCTGGCTTTGGGGGGCGAGCAGTACTTC
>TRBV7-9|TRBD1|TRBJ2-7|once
CASSRDRGRSYEQYF
TGTGCCAGCAGCAGGGACAGGGGCCGCTCCTACGAGCAGTACTTC